The 12 T cell receptor beta chains in this list originate from one sample, sequenced in a study of long-term antiretroviral therapy in people with HIV. The assay used was immunoSEQ (version v3.0), run at survey level. Profiled with immunoSEQ multiplex PCR; TCRdb holds only in-frame clones, not every one. This sample has 32,000 or so clones, with approximately 80% found just once. Specimen: unsorted PBMCs, collected 2 years after starting antiretroviral therapy. The receptors shown here come from a woman in her forties or fifties with HIV.

A remark on this clone: A junction boundary mismatches the germline segment, possibly from a read error. The chain couples TRBV5-6 to TRBJ1-3, with TRBD1 matching 8 bases. CDR1 SGHDT and CDR2 YYEEEE come from the germline V gene. The CDR3 loop spans 13 amino acids. The CDR3 sequence: CASSRDRGITIYF. The CDR3 DNA is TGTGCCAGCAGCAGAGACAGGGGAATCACCATATATTTT.

This clone was picked up one time. The rearrangement links TRBV30 to TRBJ2-3, with TRBD2 matching 10 bases. Looked up from germline, CDR1 is GTSNPN and CDR2 is SVGIG (reference sequence). V trimming: 0 bases; J trimming: 1 base; junction bases outside the gene matches: 10. The CDR3 totals 18 residues. The CDR3 DNA follows: TGTGCCTGGAGTGTTGCTAGGGCACTAGCGGGGCGCACAGATACGCAGTATTTT. Translation gives CAWSVARALAGRTDTQYF. The full variable domain, rest sourced from reference TRBV30 and TRBJ2-3, is SQTIHQWPATLVQPVGSPLSLECTVEGTSNPNLYWYRQAAGRGLQLLFYSVGIGQISSEVPQNLSASRPQDRQFILSSKKLLLSDSGFYLCAWSVARALAGRTDTQYFGPGTRLTVL.

The J gene is TRBJ1-2, the V gene TRBV21-1; TRBD1, the table's D call, lacks a check against the DNA. TRBV21-1 is a recognized pseudogene. The CDR3 sequence is 17 residues long. CDR3 sequence (DNA): TGTGCCAGCAGCTACTCGGGGACAGGGAGGGGAAGCTATGGCTACACCTTC. Translated: CASSYSGTGRGSYGYTF.

V usage is TRBV29-1 and J usage is TRBJ1-5, with TRBD1 as a possible D gene (6 bases). Germline-derived CDR1 and CDR2 are SQVTM and ANQGSEA. This CDR3 comprises 14 residues. Trimming cost V 6 bases and J 6 bases, with 18 bases left between them. This CDR3 reads CSVVTRGLGQPQHF. The CDR3 DNA sequence: TGCAGCGTCGTCACCAGGGGATTGGGTCAGCCCCAGCATTTT. Complete variable domain (other parts from reference TRBV29-1 and TRBJ1-5): SAVISQKPSRDICQRGTSLTIQCQVDSQVTMMFWYRQQPGQSLTLIATANQGSEATYESGFVIDKFPISRPNLTFSTLTVSNMSPEDSSIYLCSVVTRGLGQPQHFGDGTRLSIL.

The chain couples TRBV6-5 to TRBJ1-5; 8 nucleotides align to TRBD1. V lost 6 bases and J lost 0; bases outside the gene matches: 4. The CDR3 loop spans 15 amino acids. CDR1 is MNHEY and CDR2 is SVGAGI in the germline V gene. This chain's CDR3 is CASRKTGDSNQPQHF. As DNA, the CDR3 is TGTGCCAGCAGAAAGACAGGGGATAGCAATCAGCCCCAGCATTTT.

The rearrangement uses TRBV19 and TRBJ2-2, with 7 bases fitting TRBD2. CDR1 is LNHDA, CDR2 SQIVND, per germline (reference sequence). The CDR3 runs to 15 residues. The V and J ends lost 6 bases and 3 bases, in that order; junction bases with no gene match: 7. CDR3 amino acids: CASRRKTSDTGELFF. In nucleotides, the CDR3 is TGTGCCAGTAGGCGGAAAACTAGCGACACCGGGGAGCTGTTTTTT.

The chain couples TRBV19 to TRBJ1-1; unclear D gene. Germline V CDR1 and CDR2: LNHDA, SQIVND (reference sequence). Trimming cost V 9 bases and J 4 bases, with 9 bases left between them. The CDR3 consists of 11 residues. The chain's CDR3 is CASTPGTEAFF. The DNA for the CDR3 is TGTGCCAGCACGCCTGGCACTGAAGCTTTCTTT.

The chain couples TRBV15 to TRBJ2-2, with D perhaps being TRBD1 or TRBD2 (6 bases each). The CDR3 is 19 residues long. Trimming left V 4 bases short and J 3 bases short, with 24 bases between. CDR1 is LNHNV and CDR2 is YYDKDF in the germline V gene (reference sequence). The CDR3 nucleotides are TGTGCCACCAGCAATGGTGCGGGGACACTCCCCTCGGACACCGGGGAGCTGTTTTTT. Translated, it gives CATSNGAGTLPSDTGELFF. The entire variable domain, with the rest obtained from reference TRBV15 and TRBJ2-2, is as follows: DAMVIQNPRYQVTQFGKPVTLSCSQTLNHNVMYWYQQKSSQAPKLLFHYYDKDFNNEADTPDNFQSRRPNTSFCFLDIRSPGLGDTAMYLCATSNGAGTLPSDTGELFFGEGSRLTVL.

The chain links TRBV7-2 to TRBJ1-2; TRBD1 might be the D (5 bases). The CDR3 length is 15 residues. CDR1 is SGHTA, CDR2 FQGNSA, per germline. The V and J ends lost 5 bases and 4 bases respectively, with 17 bases between them. The CDR3: CASSLQSSQGYGYTF. As DNA, the CDR3 is TGTGCCAGCAGCCTCCAGTCATCCCAGGGCTATGGCTACACCTTC.

The chain couples TRBV2 to TRBJ2-1; no clear D. With 10 bases removed from V and 0 bases from J, the gap between germline ends came to 13 bases. The CDR3 loop spans 14 amino acids. CDR1 is SNHLY, CDR2 FYNNEI, per germline. The CDR3 DNA follows: TGTGCCATACCTACGGGTTCCTCCTACAATGAGCAGTTCTTC. Translation gives CAIPTGSSYNEQFF.

As DNA, the CDR3 is TGTGCCAGCAGCTTAAGGCCAGCGGGGGGGCAGGGCTCCTACAATGAGCAGTTCTTC. Translating it yields CASSLRPAGGQGSYNEQFF. The chain carries TRBV7-9 and TRBJ2-1; 10 bases are a match to TRBD2. The CDR3 runs 19 residues. Germline CDR1 reads SEHNR; CDR2 reads FQNEAQ (reference sequence). Trimming cost V 2 bases and J 0 bases; bases outside gene matches: 10.

The V call is TRBV7-9, the J call TRBJ2-3; 9 bases agree with TRBD1. V gave up 4 bases and J gave up 4 bases; unmatched junction bases: 9. From germline, CDR1 is SEHNR and CDR2 FQNEAQ (reference sequence). The CDR3 contains 16 residues. CDR3 in DNA: TGTGCCAGCAGCTCGTCCGGGACAGGGAGAGCAGATACGCAGTATTTT. Protein: CASSSSGTGRADTQYF.